The following is a T cell receptor (beta chain) sequence with its context. V dropped 5 bases and J dropped 8 bases, with 7 bases sitting between them. Germline V CDR1 and CDR2: SQVTM, ANQGSEA. The CDR3 length is 10 residues. This specimen comes from a study of shared clonotypes between healthy human individuals. Sequenced by immunoSEQ multiplex PCR; TCRdb stores in-frame clones only, minus some. The profile covers 550,000 to 600,000 clones, with 95% to 98% appearing a single time and 0.25% to 0.35% taken by the ten largest. Terminally differentiated effector memory CD45RA+ cells were excluded by CCR7 positive selection of CD45RO-negative cells.

Sequencing was performed on naive CD8+ T cells sorted from blood. The chain recombines TRBV29-1 with TRBJ2-1; D call uncertain. This TCR was recovered from a man aged 25-45 years in good health. The DNA of the CDR3 is TGCAGCGTTTTAAAGGATGAGCAGTTCTTC. It translates to CSVLKDEQFF.